The TCR beta chain under discussion was sequenced for a study of vaccination effects on CD4 cells after COVID-19. The CDR3 is 15 amino acids. The ends were cut back, 7 bases at V and 7 bases at J, with 20 bases in the middle. Germline CDR1 ENHRY, CDR2 SYGVKD. Within the ViraFEST assay, antigen-specific CD4+ T cells underwent expansion with viral peptide pools prior to sequencing. Once cultured for approximately ten days, the cells underwent separation to obtain CD4+ T cells. Assay used: immunoSEQ multiplex PCR; TCRdb lists only in-frame clones, some missing. The profile shows about 79,000 clones, 74% of them singletons. This clone was found once. Its antigen remains unknown.

The receptor's source is a human donor who received a COVID-19 vaccine. The source was CD4+ T cells from PBMCs cultured with HCoV-229E spike peptides, collected before COVID-19 vaccination. The rearrangement uses TRBV10-3 and TRBJ2-1; possibly TRBD1 for D (6 bases). In DNA, the CDR3 is TGTGCCATCACCCGAGGGCAGGGGAGTGGGAATGAGCAGTTCTTC. The encoded protein is CAITRGQGSGNEQFF.